These 27 T cell receptor beta chains share one sample of origin, sequenced in a study of cytomegalovirus exposure and HLA in healthy donors. A multiplex PCR was run with 60 Vbeta primers and 13 Jbeta primers. The protocol was immunoSEQ multiplex PCR, while the TCRdb copy is restricted to in-frame clones and leaves out a portion. The sample has under 300,000 clones; about nine tenths are singletons. Sequencing was carried out using PBMCs. These receptors were taken from a man aged 35-49 years in good health and CMV-seropositive.

The chain is built from TRBV4-1 and TRBJ1-3; weak D call: TRBD1 (6 bases). Trimming removed 4 bases from V and 1 base from J, with 20 bases in between. CDR3 length: 18 amino acids. Germline assignment: CDR1 MGHRA and CDR2 YSYEKL. CDR3 DNA sequence: TGCGCCAGCAGCCCAAGCCTGACAGGTGCGGAGTCTGGAAACACCATATATTTT. Its translation is CASSPSLTGAESGNTIYF.

CDR3 coding DNA: TGTGCCAGCAGCGTAGGTAACGGGGGGCGGACAGATACGCAGTATTTT. Translated, it gives CASSVGNGGRTDTQYF. The gene calls are TRBV9 and TRBJ2-3; TRBD2 might be the D (7 bases). This CDR3 is built from 16 residues. Germline loops: CDR1 SGDLS, CDR2 YYNGEE. The ends were cut back, 0 bases at V and 3 bases at J, with 14 bases in the middle.

Remarks on this clone: One end of the junction does not line up with germline, which may come from a read error. The sample has other DNA sequences that encode this CDR3 too. The chain has TRBV19 and TRBJ1-1, with a weak D call TRBD1 (6 bases). Germline CDR1 reads LNHDA; CDR2 reads SQIVND (reference sequence). CDR3 length: 15 amino acids. The CDR3 DNA reads as TGTGCCAGTAGTATAGATGGGGGCCCGAACACTGAGGCTTTCTTT. Translating it yields CASSIDGGPNTEAFF.

This sequence joins TRBV28 and TRBJ1-2; 10 bases agree with TRBD1. From germline, CDR1 is MDHEN and CDR2 SYDVKM. After removal of 5 bases from V and 4 bases from J, the junction contained 4 bases not matched to a gene. The CDR3 covers 14 residues. CDR3: CASSRQGAGYGYTF. CDR3 nucleotides: TGTGCCAGCAGTCGACAGGGGGCCGGCTATGGCTACACCTTC.

The chain is built from TRBV28 and TRBJ2-7; the match to TRBD1 covers 7 bases. The V and J ends lost 7 bases and 2 bases, in that order; junction bases with no gene match: 5. The CDR3 has 13 residues. CDR1 and CDR2 from the germline V gene are MDHEN and SYDVKM. CDR3 sequence: CASKPGQPYEQYF. CDR3 in DNA: TGTGCCAGCAAACCGGGACAGCCCTACGAGCAGTACTTC.

This clone was observed a handful of times. This chain joins TRBV6-1 and TRBJ1-4; TRBD1 matches 10 bases. J gave up 0 bases and V 10 bases, and 5 bases lay outside the gene matches. CDR3 length: 15 residues. Germline V CDR1 and CDR2: MNHNS, SASEGT. The CDR3 DNA sequence: TGTGCCACCGGGACAGGGGACGCAACTAATGAAAAACTGTTTTTT. It yields the protein CATGTGDATNEKLFF.

This clone was detected once. The J gene is TRBJ2-7, the V gene TRBV11-3; a weak D match, TRBD2 (6 bases). Germline lookup yields CDR1 SGHNT and CDR2 YENEEA. The ends were cut back, 4 bases at V and 2 bases at J, with 15 bases in the middle. The CDR3 spans 15 residues. The chain's CDR3 is CASSSDIADPYEQYF. CDR3 coding DNA: TGTGCCAGCAGCTCCGATATAGCGGACCCCTACGAGCAGTACTTC.

The CDR3 loop is CASSSIGSGRGPYNEQFF. The DNA of the CDR3 is TGTGCCAGCAGCTCCATCGGTAGCGGGAGGGGGCCCTACAATGAGCAGTTCTTC. The V gene is TRBV7-3, the J gene TRBJ2-1; 11 positions match TRBD2. V lost 4 bases and J lost 2; bases outside the gene matches: 10. CDR1 and CDR2 from the germline V gene are SGHTA and FQGTGA. CDR3 size: 18 residues.

CDR3 region: CASKLTGLTLQPIEKLFF. CDR3 coding DNA: TGTGCCAGCAAGTTGACAGGGCTCACTTTACAGCCGATTGAAAAACTGTTTTTT. The chain links TRBV28 to TRBJ1-4, with 7 nucleotides matching TRBD1. The CDR3 sequence is 18 residues long. Trimming cost V 7 bases and J 7 bases; bases outside gene matches: 21. CDR1 and CDR2 (germline): MDHEN, SYDVKM.

The V call is TRBV29-1, the J call TRBJ2-1, with TRBD1 as a possible D gene (6 bases). The germline V gene encodes CDR1 SQVTM and CDR2 ANQGSEA. This CDR3 spans 15 amino acids. V gave up 7 bases and J gave up 2 bases, with 18 bases separating them. The CDR3 DNA follows: TGCAGCGAATCCTCCAGGACAGCGACCTACAATGAGCAGTTCTTC. Amino acid sequence: CSESSRTATYNEQFF.

The chain is built from TRBV9 and TRBJ2-5, with 7 nucleotides matching TRBD1. Germline CDR1 and CDR2: SGDLS and YYNGEE. The length of the CDR3 is 16 residues. The J segment lost 2 bases and the V segment lost 0 bases, leaving 7 bases of the junction unmatched. This chain's CDR3 is CASSVAGGQTQETQYF. The CDR3 nucleotides are TGTGCCAGCAGCGTAGCAGGGGGACAAACTCAAGAGACCCAGTACTTC.

This rearrangement joins TRBV29-1 to TRBJ2-5; no reliable D call. Germline-derived CDR1 and CDR2 are SQVTM and ANQGSEA. The CDR3 runs to 14 residues. The ends were cut back, 3 bases at V and 5 bases at J, with 16 bases in the middle. Here the CDR3 DNA reads TGCAGCGTTGATCATGCGGTTTATCGGGAGACCCAGTACTTC. Its translation is CSVDHAVYRETQYF.

This chain joins TRBV28 and TRBJ2-1; 8 positions match TRBD2. Trimming took 8 bases from V and 8 from J; bases not matched to a gene: 8. The CDR3 has 13 residues. Germline-derived CDR1 and CDR2 are MDHEN and SYDVKM. CDR3 loop: CASLRLAPYEQFF. CDR3 in DNA: TGTGCCAGCCTCCGACTAGCGCCGTATGAGCAGTTCTTC. The full variable domain, completed using reference TRBV28 and TRBJ2-1, is DVKVTQSSRYLVKRTGEKVFLECVQDMDHENMFWYRQDPGLGLRLIYFSYDVKMKEKGDIPEGYSVSREKKERFSLILESASTNQTSMYLCASLRLAPYEQFFGPGTRLTVL.

Comment on this clone: The conserved final phenylalanine or tryptophan is absent from the CDR3, which likely points to a read error. This chain joins TRBV13 and TRBJ1-1; 12 positions agree with TRBD1. CDR3 length: 17 residues. The J segment lost 1 base and the V segment lost 4 bases, leaving 7 bases of the junction unmatched. Per germline, CDR1 PRHDT and CDR2 FYEKMQ (reference sequence). The CDR3 reads CASSSRDRGQSNTEAFL. The DNA of the CDR3 is TGTGCCAGCAGCTCCCGGGACAGGGGGCAATCGAACACTGAAGCTTTCCTT.

The V and J genes are TRBV19 and TRBJ2-5, with D perhaps TRBD1 (5 bases). Germline V CDR1 and CDR2: LNHDA, SQIVND (reference sequence). V lost 4 bases, J lost 5 bases, and 8 bases lay in between. The CDR3 has 12 residues. CDR3 coding DNA: TGTGCCAGTAGTACAGGGATTGAGACCCAGTACTTC. It encodes CASSTGIETQYF. The variable domain in full, with the rest retrieved from reference TRBV19 and TRBJ2-5, is DGGITQSPKYLFRKEGQNVTLSCEQNLNHDAMYWYRQDPGQGLRLIYYSQIVNDFQKGDIAEGYSVSREKKESFPLTVTSAQKNPTAFYLCASSTGIETQYFGPGTRLLVL.

The chain recombines TRBV28 with TRBJ1-1; 12 bases agree with TRBD1. CDR3 length: 16 residues. CDR1 is MDHEN and CDR2 is SYDVKM in the germline V gene. Trimming cost V 6 bases and J 6 bases; bases outside gene matches: 11. In DNA form, the CDR3 reads TGTGCCAGCAGCGCCGGGACAGGGGGCGGCCGGCCTGAAGCTTTCTTT. Protein sequence: CASSAGTGGGRPEAFF.

The chain is built from TRBV28 and TRBJ1-5; 7 nucleotides match TRBD1. The V gene end was trimmed by 6 bases and the J gene end by 1 base; junction bases not matched to a gene: 6. This CDR3 is built from 15 residues. Germline V lookup: CDR1 MDHEN, CDR2 SYDVKM. CDR3 in amino acids: CASRRQGPSNQPQHF. The CDR3 DNA sequence: TGTGCCAGCAGGAGACAGGGCCCGAGCAATCAGCCCCAGCATTTT. Full variable domain (remainder filled in from reference TRBV28 and TRBJ1-5): DVKVTQSSRYLVKRTGEKVFLECVQDMDHENMFWYRQDPGLGLRLIYFSYDVKMKEKGDIPEGYSVSREKKERFSLILESASTNQTSMYLCASRRQGPSNQPQHFGDGTRLSIL.

The chain recombines TRBV7-2 with TRBJ2-5; 11 nucleotides agree with TRBD2. The CDR3 runs 16 residues. Germline V lookup: CDR1 SGHTA, CDR2 FQGNSA. Trimming removed 5 bases from V and 5 bases from J; junction bases left unmatched: 10. The CDR3 protein is CASSPQLAGVGETQYF. In DNA form, the CDR3 reads TGTGCCAGCAGCCCCCAACTAGCGGGAGTCGGGGAGACCCAGTACTTC.

The chain joins TRBV28 to TRBJ2-1; 9 positions agree with TRBD2. Germline V lookup: CDR1 MDHEN, CDR2 SYDVKM. The junction had 12 bases not matched to a gene; V was cut back by 3 bases and J by 9 bases. The CDR3 totals 16 residues. CDR3 sequence reads: CASSLSGVAGVREQFF. The CDR3 coding sequence is TGTGCCAGCAGTTTGAGTGGAGTAGCGGGAGTTCGTGAGCAGTTCTTC.

As DNA, the CDR3 is TGTGCCAGCAGCACCCCTTGGACAGTTAAGAACACTGAAGCTTTCTTT. This codes for CASSTPWTVKNTEAFF. The chain has TRBV21-1 and TRBJ1-1; the table assigns TRBD1, which was not confirmed against the DNA. TRBV21-1 represents a pseudogene. The CDR3 loop spans 16 amino acids.

J is TRBJ2-1 and V is TRBV7-6; D perhaps matches TRBD2 (5 bases). Looked up from germline, CDR1 is SGHVS and CDR2 is FNYEAQ. The CDR3 spans 13 residues. V gave up 5 bases and J gave up 7 bases, with 12 bases separating them. The CDR3 loop is CASSHRTSNEQFF. CDR3 sequence (DNA): TGTGCCAGCAGCCATAGGACTTCGAATGAGCAGTTCTTC.

This rearrangement joins TRBV5-6 to TRBJ2-7; 13 bases match TRBD2. Germline lookup yields CDR1 SGHDT and CDR2 YYEEEE. The CDR3 length is 13 residues. The CDR3 spells CASSPGTSGVLYV. The DNA for the CDR3 is TGTGCCAGCAGCCCCGGGACTAGCGGGGTGCTTTATGTC.

The chain links TRBV30 to TRBJ1-2; D remains ambiguous. V gave up 0 bases and J gave up 6 bases, with 8 bases separating them. Germline V gene sequence: CDR1 GTSNPN, CDR2 SVGIG (reference sequence). The CDR3 runs to 12 residues. The CDR3 is CAWSVWADGYTF. As DNA, the CDR3 is TGTGCCTGGAGTGTCTGGGCTGATGGCTACACCTTC.

The gene calls are TRBV5-4 and TRBJ2-2, with a tentative D call TRBD1 (8 bases). V lost 4 bases and J lost 6, with 19 bases in between. The CDR3 is made up of 16 amino acids. Germline values: CDR1 SGHNT, CDR2 YYREEE (reference sequence). The CDR3 sequence: CASSPDREGRAGELFF. DNA of the CDR3: TGTGCCAGCAGCCCGGACAGGGAGGGCCGCGCCGGGGAGCTGTTTTTT. Looking up the rest from reference TRBV5-4 and TRBJ2-2 gives the full variable domain: ETGVTQSPTHLIKTRGQQVTLRCSSQSGHNTVSWYQQALGQGPQFIFQYYREEENGRGNFPPRFSGLQFPNYSSELNVNALELDDSALYLCASSPDREGRAGELFFGEGSRLTVL.

The chain combines TRBV4-3 with TRBJ1-1; 8 nucleotides match TRBD1. The germline V gene has CDR1 LGHNA and CDR2 YSLEER. The V gene end was trimmed by 3 bases and the J gene end by 3 bases; junction bases not matched to a gene: 3. This CDR3 comprises 14 residues. The CDR3 bases are TGCGCCAGCAGCCAGGACAGGGTTGACACTGAAGCTTTCTTT. The encoded protein is CASSQDRVDTEAFF.

This chain uses TRBV28 with TRBJ2-1; D is possibly TRBD2 (6 bases). Germline CDR1 MDHEN, CDR2 SYDVKM. This CDR3 has 14 residues. V lost 3 bases to trimming and J lost 4 bases, with 10 bases between them. The CDR3 DNA reads TGTGCCAGCAGTTTCCTCCGGGGGTACAATGAGCAGTTCTTC. This translates into CASSFLRGYNEQFF. The full variable domain, rest sourced from reference TRBV28 and TRBJ2-1, is DVKVTQSSRYLVKRTGEKVFLECVQDMDHENMFWYRQDPGLGLRLIYFSYDVKMKEKGDIPEGYSVSREKKERFSLILESASTNQTSMYLCASSFLRGYNEQFFGPGTRLTVL.

V and J are TRBV2 and TRBJ1-2; D might be TRBD1 (5 bases). Trimming shortened V by 7 bases and J by 3 bases, and 18 bases separated the two germline ends. The CDR3 extends over 15 amino acids. CDR1 is SNHLY, CDR2 FYNNEI, per germline. The CDR3 sequence: CASKKWGGWDYGYTF. The CDR3 DNA follows: TGTGCCAGCAAAAAGTGGGGGGGGTGGGACTATGGCTACACCTTC.